The following is a T cell receptor (beta chain) sequence with its context. Antigen unknown. Assay used: immunoSEQ multiplex PCR; TCRdb lists only in-frame clones, some missing. The repertoire holds 120,000 or so clones, approximately 95% seen once, with 1.7% in the top ten. CDR1 is SEHNR, CDR2 FQNEAQ, per germline (reference sequence). The CDR3 runs 11 residues. V was shortened by 2 bases and J by 13 bases, with 11 bases between the two germline ends. This entry belongs to a study of cytomegalovirus exposure and HLA in healthy donors. The study's findings and limits: Cytomegalovirus status was reportedly diagnosed by the classifier with high sensitivity and specificity. Researchers counted around 150 TCR beta chains as cytomegalovirus-associated. The CMV antigen specificity of a few CMV-associated chains was confirmed through in vitro analysis.

Material: PBMCs. The V gene is TRBV7-9, the J gene TRBJ1-1; the D is unclear. This receptor was taken from a man aged 18 to 29 in good health and CMV-seronegative. In DNA, the CDR3 is TGTGCCAGCAGCTTATCCGGGATCGGTTTCTTT. Translating it yields CASSLSGIGFF.